Included here is one T cell receptor (beta chain) sequence, with context. These data are taken from a study of blood T cell repertoires in COVID-19. Study background: COVID-19 samples from acute and convalescent phases originated in the United States, Italy and Spain.

The J segment lost 2 bases and the V segment lost 0 bases, leaving 3 bases of the junction unmatched. CDR1 SGHRS and CDR2 YFSETQ come from the germline V gene. This CDR3 has 17 amino acids. This table comes from immunoSEQ multiplex PCR, and its TCRdb copy is limited to in-frame clones, with some not included. The sample has around 180,000 clones, approximately 90% seen once; the top ten hold around 25%. The clonotype originates from a man aged 55 to 70 with acute or convalescent COVID-19. The sample taken for sequencing was peripheral blood. The rearrangement uses TRBV5-1 and TRBJ1-4; 11 nucleotides align to TRBD1. The CDR3 DNA reads as TGCGCCAGCAGCTTGGACGGACAGGGGGCCACTAATGAAAAACTGTTTTTT. Translating gives CASSLDGQGATNEKLFF.